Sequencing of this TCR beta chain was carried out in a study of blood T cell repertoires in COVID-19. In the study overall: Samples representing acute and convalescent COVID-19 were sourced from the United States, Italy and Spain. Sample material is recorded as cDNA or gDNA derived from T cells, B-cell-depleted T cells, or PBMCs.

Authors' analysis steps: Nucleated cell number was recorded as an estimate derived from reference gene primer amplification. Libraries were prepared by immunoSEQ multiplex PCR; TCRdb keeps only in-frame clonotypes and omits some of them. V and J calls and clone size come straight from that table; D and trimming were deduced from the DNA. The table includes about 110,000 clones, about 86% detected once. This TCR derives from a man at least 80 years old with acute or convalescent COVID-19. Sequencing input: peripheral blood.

The CDR3 region has the DNA TGCGCCAGCAGCTGGGGGACAGGGAACACTGAAGCTTTCTTT. Amino acids: CASSWGTGNTEAFF. The rearrangement links TRBV5-1 to TRBJ1-1, with 8 positions matching TRBD1. J was trimmed by 1 base and V by 3 bases; bases with no gene match: 2. The CDR3 extends over 14 amino acids. CDR1 and CDR2 (germline): SGHRS, YFSETQ.